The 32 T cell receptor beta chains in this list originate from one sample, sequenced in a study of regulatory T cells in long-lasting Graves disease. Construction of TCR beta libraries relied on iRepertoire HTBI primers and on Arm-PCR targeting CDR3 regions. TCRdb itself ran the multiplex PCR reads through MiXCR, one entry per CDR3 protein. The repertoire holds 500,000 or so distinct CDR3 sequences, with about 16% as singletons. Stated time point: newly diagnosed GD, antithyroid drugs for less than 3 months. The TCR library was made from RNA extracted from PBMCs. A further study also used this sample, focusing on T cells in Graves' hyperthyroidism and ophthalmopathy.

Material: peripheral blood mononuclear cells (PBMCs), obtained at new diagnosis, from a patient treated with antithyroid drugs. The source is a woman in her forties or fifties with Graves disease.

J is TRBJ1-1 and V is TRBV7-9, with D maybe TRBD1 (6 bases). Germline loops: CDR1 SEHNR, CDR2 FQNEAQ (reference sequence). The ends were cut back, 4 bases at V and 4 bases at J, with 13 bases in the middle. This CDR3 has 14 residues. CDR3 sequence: CASSSGQMFTEAFF. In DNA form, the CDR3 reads TGTGCCAGCAGCTCAGGACAGATGTTCACTGAAGCTTTCTTT.

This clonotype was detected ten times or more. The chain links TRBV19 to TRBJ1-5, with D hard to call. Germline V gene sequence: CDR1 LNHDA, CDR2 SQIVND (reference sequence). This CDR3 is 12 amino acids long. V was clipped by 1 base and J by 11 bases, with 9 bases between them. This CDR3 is CASSIGGAAQHF. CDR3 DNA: TGTGCCAGTAGTATAGGTGGCGCGGCCCAGCATTTT. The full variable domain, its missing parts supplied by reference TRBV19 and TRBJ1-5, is DGGITQSPKYLFRKEGQNVTLSCEQNLNHDAMYWYRQDPGQGLRLIYYSQIVNDFQKGDIAEGYSVSREKKESFPLTVTSAQKNPTAFYLCASSIGGAAQHFGDGTRLSIL.

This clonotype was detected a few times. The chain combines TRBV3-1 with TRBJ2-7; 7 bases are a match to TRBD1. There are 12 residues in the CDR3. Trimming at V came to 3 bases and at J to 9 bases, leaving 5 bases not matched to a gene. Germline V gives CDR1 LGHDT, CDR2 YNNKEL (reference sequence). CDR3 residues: CASSQGTARQYF. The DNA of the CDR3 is TGTGCCAGCAGCCAGGGGACAGCGAGGCAGTACTTC.

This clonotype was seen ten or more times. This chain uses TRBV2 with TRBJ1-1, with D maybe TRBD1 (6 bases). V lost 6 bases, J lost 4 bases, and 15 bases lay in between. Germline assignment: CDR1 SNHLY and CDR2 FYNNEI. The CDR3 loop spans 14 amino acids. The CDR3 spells CASRTGRLITEAFF. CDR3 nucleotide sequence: TGTGCCAGCAGGACAGGACGCTTAATCACTGAAGCTTTCTTT.

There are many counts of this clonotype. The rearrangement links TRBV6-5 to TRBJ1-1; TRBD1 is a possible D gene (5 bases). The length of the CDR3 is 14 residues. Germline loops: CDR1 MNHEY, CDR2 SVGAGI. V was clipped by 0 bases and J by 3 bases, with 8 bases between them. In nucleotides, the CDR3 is TGTGCCAGCAGTTACTCGGGGGGGGACACTGAAGCTTTCTTT. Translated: CASSYSGGDTEAFF.

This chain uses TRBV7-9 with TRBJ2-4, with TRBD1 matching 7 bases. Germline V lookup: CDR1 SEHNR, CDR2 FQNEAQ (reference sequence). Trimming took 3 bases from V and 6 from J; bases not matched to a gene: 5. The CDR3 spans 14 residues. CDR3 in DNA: TGTGCCAGCAGCTTCGAACAGGGGTCAAACATTCAGTACTTC. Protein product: CASSFEQGSNIQYF.

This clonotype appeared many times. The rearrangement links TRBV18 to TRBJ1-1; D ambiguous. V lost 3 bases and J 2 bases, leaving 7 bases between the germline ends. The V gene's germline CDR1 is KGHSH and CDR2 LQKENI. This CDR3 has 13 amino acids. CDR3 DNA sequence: TGTGCCAGCTCACCTTCCGGCAACACTGAAGCTTTCTTT. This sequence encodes CASSPSGNTEAFF.

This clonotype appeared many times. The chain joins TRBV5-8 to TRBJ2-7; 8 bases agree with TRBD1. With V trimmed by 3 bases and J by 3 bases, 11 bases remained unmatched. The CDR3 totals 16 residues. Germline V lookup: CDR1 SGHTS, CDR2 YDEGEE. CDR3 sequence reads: CASSYRIPGQDYEQYF. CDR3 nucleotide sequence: TGTGCCAGCAGCTACCGAATACCGGGACAGGACTACGAGCAGTACTTC.

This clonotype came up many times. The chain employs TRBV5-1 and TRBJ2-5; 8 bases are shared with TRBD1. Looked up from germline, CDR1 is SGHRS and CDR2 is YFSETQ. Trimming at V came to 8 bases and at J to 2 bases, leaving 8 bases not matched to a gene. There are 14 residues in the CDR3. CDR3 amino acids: CASSTGDRQETQYF. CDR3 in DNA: TGCGCCAGTTCGACAGGGGACCGTCAAGAGACCCAGTACTTC. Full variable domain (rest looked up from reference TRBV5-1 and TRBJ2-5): KAGVTQTPRYLIKTRGQQVTLSCSPISGHRSVSWYQQTPGQGLQFLFEYFSETQRNKGNFPGRFSGRQFSNSRSEMNVSTLELGDSALYLCASSTGDRQETQYFGPGTRLLVL.

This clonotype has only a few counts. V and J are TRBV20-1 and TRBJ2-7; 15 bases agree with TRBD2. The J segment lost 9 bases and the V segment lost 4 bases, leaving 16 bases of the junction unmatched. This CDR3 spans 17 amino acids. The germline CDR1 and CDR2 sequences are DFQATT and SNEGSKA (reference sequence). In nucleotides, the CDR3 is TGCAGTGCTATACCGGGACTAGCGGGGGGAGCCCTACGATGGCAGTACTTC. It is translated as CSAIPGLAGGALRWQYF.

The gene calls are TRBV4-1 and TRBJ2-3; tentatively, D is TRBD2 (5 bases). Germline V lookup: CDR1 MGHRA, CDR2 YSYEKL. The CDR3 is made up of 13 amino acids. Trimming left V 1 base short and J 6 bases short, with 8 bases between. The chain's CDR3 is CASSQGREDTQYF. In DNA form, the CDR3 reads TGCGCCAGCAGCCAAGGAAGGGAGGATACGCAGTATTTT.

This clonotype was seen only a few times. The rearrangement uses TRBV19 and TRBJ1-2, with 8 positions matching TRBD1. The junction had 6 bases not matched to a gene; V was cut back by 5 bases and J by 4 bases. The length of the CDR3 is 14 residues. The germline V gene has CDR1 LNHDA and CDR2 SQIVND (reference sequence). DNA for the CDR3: TGTGCCAGTAGTCCAGGGGGCGGTACCTATGGCTACACCTTC. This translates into CASSPGGGTYGYTF. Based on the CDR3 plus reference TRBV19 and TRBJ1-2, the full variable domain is DGGITQSPKYLFRKEGQNVTLSCEQNLNHDAMYWYRQDPGQGLRLIYYSQIVNDFQKGDIAEGYSVSREKKESFPLTVTSAQKNPTAFYLCASSPGGGTYGYTFGSGTRLTVV.

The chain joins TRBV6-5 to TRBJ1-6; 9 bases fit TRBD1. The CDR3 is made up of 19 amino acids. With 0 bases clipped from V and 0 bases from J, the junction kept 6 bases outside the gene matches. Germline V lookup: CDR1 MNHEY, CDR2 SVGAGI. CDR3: CASSYSGQGVSSYNSPLHF. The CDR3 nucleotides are TGTGCCAGCAGTTACTCGGGACAGGGCGTCAGCTCCTATAATTCACCCCTCCACTTT.

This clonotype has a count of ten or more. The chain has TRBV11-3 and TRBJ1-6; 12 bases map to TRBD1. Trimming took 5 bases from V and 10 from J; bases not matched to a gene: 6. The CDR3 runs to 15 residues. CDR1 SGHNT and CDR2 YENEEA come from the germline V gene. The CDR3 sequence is CASSPRDRGHSPLHF. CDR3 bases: TGTGCCAGCAGCCCCCGGGACAGGGGGCACTCACCCCTCCACTTT. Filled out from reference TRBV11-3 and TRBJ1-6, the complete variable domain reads EAGVVQSPRYKIIEKKQPVAFWCNPISGHNTLYWYLQNLGQGPELLIRYENEEAVDDSQLPKDRFSAERLKGVDSTLKIQPAELGDSAVYLCASSPRDRGHSPLHFGNGTRLTVT.

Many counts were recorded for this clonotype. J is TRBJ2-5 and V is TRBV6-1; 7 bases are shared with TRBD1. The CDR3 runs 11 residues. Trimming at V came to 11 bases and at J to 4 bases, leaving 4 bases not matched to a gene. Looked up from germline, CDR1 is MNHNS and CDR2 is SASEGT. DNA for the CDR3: TGTGCCTTAAGGACAGGAGAGACCCAGTACTTC. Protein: CALRTGETQYF.

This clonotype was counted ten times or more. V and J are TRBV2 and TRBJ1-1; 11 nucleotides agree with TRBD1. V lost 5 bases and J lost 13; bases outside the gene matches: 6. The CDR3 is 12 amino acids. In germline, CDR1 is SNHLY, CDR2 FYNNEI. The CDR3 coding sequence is TGTGCCAGCAGTCTGGGACAGGGGGATGGTTTCTTT. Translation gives CASSLGQGDGFF.

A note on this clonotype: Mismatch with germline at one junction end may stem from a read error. The CDR3 bases are TGCGTCAGCAGCTTGCGGACAGGGGGCGAAAATTCACCCCTCCACTTT. It is translated as CVSSLRTGGENSPLHF. The chain joins TRBV5-1 to TRBJ1-6; 11 positions match TRBD1. The CDR3 totals 16 residues. Germline V gives CDR1 SGHRS, CDR2 YFSETQ.

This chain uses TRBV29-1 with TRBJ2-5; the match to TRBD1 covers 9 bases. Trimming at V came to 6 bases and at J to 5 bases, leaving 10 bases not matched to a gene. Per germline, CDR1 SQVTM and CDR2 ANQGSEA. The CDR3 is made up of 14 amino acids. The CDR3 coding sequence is TGCAGCGTGGTAAGAGGGACAGGGATGGAGACCCAGTACTTC. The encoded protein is CSVVRGTGMETQYF.

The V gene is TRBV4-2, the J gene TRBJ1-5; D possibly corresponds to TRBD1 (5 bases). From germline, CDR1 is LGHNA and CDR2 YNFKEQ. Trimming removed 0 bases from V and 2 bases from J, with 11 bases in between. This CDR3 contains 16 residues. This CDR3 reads CASSQDMGGGNQPQHF. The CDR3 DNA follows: TGTGCCAGCAGCCAAGATATGGGGGGAGGCAATCAGCCCCAGCATTTT.

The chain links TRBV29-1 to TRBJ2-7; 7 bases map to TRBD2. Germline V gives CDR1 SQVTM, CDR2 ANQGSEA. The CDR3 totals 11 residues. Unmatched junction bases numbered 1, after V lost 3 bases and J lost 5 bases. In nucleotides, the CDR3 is TGCAGCGTTGATGGGGGGGACGAGCAGTACTTC. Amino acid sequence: CSVDGGDEQYF.

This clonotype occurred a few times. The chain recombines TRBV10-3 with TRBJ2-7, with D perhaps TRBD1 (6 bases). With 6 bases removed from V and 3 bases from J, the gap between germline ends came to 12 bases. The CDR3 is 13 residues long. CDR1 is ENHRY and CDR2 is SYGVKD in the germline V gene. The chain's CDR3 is CAIRPPTGYEQYF. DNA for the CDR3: TGTGCCATCAGGCCCCCGACAGGCTACGAGCAGTACTTC.

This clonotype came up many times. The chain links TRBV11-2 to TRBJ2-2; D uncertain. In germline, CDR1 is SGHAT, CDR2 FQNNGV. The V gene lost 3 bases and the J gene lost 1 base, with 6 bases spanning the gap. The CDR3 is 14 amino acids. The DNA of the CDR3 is TGTGCCAGCAGCTTCTTCAGGAACACCGGGGAGCTGTTTTTT. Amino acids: CASSFFRNTGELFF. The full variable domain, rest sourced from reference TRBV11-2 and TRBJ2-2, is EAGVAQSPRYKIIEKRQSVAFWCNPISGHATLYWYQQILGQGPKLLIQFQNNGVVDDSQLPKDRFSAERLKGVDSTLKIQPAKLEDSAVYLCASSFFRNTGELFFGEGSRLTVL.

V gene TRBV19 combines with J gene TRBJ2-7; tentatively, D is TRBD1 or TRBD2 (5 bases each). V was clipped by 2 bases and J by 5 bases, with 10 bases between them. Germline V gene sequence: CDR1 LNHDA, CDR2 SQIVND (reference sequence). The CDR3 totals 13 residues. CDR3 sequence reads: CASSITRGDEQYF. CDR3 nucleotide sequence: TGTGCCAGTAGTATAACTAGGGGCGACGAGCAGTACTTC.

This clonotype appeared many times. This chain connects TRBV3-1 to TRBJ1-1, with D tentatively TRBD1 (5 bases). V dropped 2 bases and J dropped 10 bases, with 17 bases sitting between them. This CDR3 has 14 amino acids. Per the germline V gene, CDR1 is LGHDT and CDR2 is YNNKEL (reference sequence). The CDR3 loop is CASSQSAQGETAFF. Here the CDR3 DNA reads TGTGCCAGCAGCCAATCAGCGCAGGGTGAAACAGCTTTCTTT.

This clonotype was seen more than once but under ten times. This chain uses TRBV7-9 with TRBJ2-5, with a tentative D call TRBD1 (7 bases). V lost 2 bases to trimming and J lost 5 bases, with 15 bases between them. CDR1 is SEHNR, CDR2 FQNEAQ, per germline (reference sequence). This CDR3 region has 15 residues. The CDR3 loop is CASSLRAQGGETQYF. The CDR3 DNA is TGTGCCAGCAGCTTAAGGGCCCAGGGGGGTGAGACCCAGTACTTC. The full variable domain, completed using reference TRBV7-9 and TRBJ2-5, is DTGVSQNPRHKITKRGQNVTFRCDPISEHNRLYWYRQTLGQGPEFLTYFQNEAQLEKSRLLSDRFSAERPKGSFSTLEIQRTEQGDSAMYLCASSLRAQGGETQYFGPGTRLLVL.

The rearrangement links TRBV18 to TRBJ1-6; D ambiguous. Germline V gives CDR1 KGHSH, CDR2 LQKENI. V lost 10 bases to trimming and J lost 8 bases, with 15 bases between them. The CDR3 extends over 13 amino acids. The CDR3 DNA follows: TGTGCCACCGGAGTGGGCGACGATTCACCCCTCCACTTT. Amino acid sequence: CATGVGDDSPLHF.

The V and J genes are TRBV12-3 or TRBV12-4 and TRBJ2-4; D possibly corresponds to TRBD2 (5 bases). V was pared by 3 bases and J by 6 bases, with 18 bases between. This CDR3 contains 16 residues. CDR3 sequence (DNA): TGTGCCAGCAGTTTCGGGCAGCCCTATGGAGGAAACATTCAGTACTTC. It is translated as CASSFGQPYGGNIQYF.

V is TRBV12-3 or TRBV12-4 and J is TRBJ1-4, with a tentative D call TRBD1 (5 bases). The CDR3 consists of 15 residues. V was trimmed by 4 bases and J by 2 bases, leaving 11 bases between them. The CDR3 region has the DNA TGTGCCAGCAGTTCTGGGGGGGGGACTAATGAAAAACTGTTTTTT. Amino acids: CASSSGGGTNEKLFF.

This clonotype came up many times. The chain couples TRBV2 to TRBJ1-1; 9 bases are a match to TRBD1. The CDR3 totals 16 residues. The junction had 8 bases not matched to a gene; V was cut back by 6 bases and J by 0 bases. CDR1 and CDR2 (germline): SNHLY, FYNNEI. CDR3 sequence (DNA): TGTGCCAGCAGGGTCGGACAGGGGAATATGAACACTGAAGCTTTCTTT. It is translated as CASRVGQGNMNTEAFF.

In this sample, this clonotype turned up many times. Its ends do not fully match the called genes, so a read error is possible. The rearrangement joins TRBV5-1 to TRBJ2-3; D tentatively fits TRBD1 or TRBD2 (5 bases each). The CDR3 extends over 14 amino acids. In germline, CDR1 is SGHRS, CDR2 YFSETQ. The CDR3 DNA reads TGTGCCAGCAGCCCGGGACGACCCACAGATACGCAGTATTTT. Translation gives CASSPGRPTDTQYF.

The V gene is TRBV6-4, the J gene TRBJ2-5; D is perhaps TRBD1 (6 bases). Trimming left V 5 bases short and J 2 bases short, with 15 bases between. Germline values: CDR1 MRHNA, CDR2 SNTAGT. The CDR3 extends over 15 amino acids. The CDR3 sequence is CASSYTRTVQETQYF. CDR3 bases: TGTGCCAGCAGTTACACGAGGACAGTACAAGAGACCCAGTACTTC.

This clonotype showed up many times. CDR3: CASSRLGGGGYTF. The CDR3 nucleotides are TGTGCCAGCAGTCGACTGGGGGGAGGCGGCTACACCTTC. The chain links TRBV28 to TRBJ1-2, with D perhaps TRBD1 (5 bases). Deletions cut 5 bases from V and 8 bases from J, with 15 bases between. Germline V gives CDR1 MDHEN, CDR2 SYDVKM. CDR3 length: 13 amino acids.